This TCR beta chain was captured by sequencing in a study of shared clonotypes between healthy human individuals. TCRdb's table, derived via immunoSEQ multiplex PCR, lists solely in-frame clones and lacks some. The sample yields some 530,000 clones, approximately 84% seen once. Germline V gene sequence: CDR1 SGHTA, CDR2 FQGNSA. The CDR3 is 16 amino acids. V lost 1 base and J 2 bases, leaving 12 bases between the germline ends. Sequenced sample: PBMCs. The chain joins TRBV7-2 to TRBJ1-5; no reliable D call. The clonotype was recovered from a woman aged 40 to 50 in good health. Some clones in this sample may be carry-over from other donors' samples. This CDR3 is CASSLDSGRGNQPQHF. As DNA, the CDR3 is TGTGCCAGCAGCTTAGATTCGGGGAGAGGCAATCAGCCCCAGCATTTT.